This T cell receptor beta chain was captured by sequencing in a study of identical twins. Study-wide points: Beta clonotypes that were abundant in cord blood contained fewer insertions, a pattern absent from memory repertoires. Models underpredicted monozygotic twin sharing of out-of-frame TCR alpha.

With 5 bases removed from V and 5 bases from J, the gap between germline ends came to 15 bases. Germline loops: CDR1 SEHNR, CDR2 FQNEAQ (reference sequence). The CDR3 extends over 14 amino acids. TCRdb re-derived calls from the 5' RACE reads in MiXCR, one entry per CDR3 protein. The sample yields just over 500,000 distinct CDR3 sequences, around 20% seen once. Concerning this clonotype: Its antigen is unidentified.

The data also belong to a second study, concerning T cells expressing NK-cell markers. This second study notes: The CD3+CD56-NKG2C+ fraction was also led by these clonotypes in a handful of donors.

This TCR derives from a woman between 18 and 29 years old in good health. V usage is TRBV7-9 and J usage is TRBJ2-5; possible D gene TRBD1, 5 bases. The specimen sequenced was CD4+ T cells sorted from blood. The CDR3, as DNA: TGTGCCAGCAGCCCAGGGCCGGGCACGGAGACCCAGTACTTC. Its protein product is CASSPGPGTETQYF.